Below, 27 T cell receptor beta chains from the same sample are listed, as sequenced in a study of high-grade serous ovarian cancer treatment subgroups. Tumor samples were obtained before definitive surgery or chemotherapy. The method was immunoSEQ multiplex PCR; TCRdb's version includes in-frame clones alone and lacks a portion of them. This sample has about 5,000 clones; roughly four fifths occur once, and the top ten carry more than 7.5%. The sample was tumor tissue. These TCRs come from a human donor with high-grade serous ovarian cancer.

The chain links TRBV13 to TRBJ2-3, with TRBD2 as a possible D gene (6 bases). Germline values: CDR1 PRHDT, CDR2 FYEKMQ (reference sequence). The CDR3 is 15 residues long. The V end was cut by 7 bases, the J end by 2 bases, with 16 bases between. CDR3 loop: CASTAFSGFTDTQYF. CDR3 sequence (DNA): TGTGCCAGCACCGCCTTTAGCGGTTTCACAGATACGCAGTATTTT.

This clone was seen a few times. This chain uses TRBV6-6 with TRBJ1-4; D is unresolved. Looked up from germline, CDR1 is MNHNY and CDR2 is SVGAGI (reference sequence). The CDR3 covers 13 residues. The V end lost 0 bases, the J end lost 8 bases, and 7 bases lay between the germline ends. The CDR3 protein is CASSYSFREKLFF. CDR3 nucleotides: TGTGCCAGCAGTTACTCGTTCCGGGAAAAACTGTTTTTT.

This clone has just one count. This chain connects TRBV6-6 to TRBJ2-1; D remains unclear. CDR3 size: 13 residues. Germline CDR1 MNHNY, CDR2 SVGAGI (reference sequence). With 2 bases removed from V and 9 bases from J, the gap between germline ends came to 11 bases. In DNA form, the CDR3 reads TGTGCCAGCAGTTACGGGGAAGGCTTTGAGCAGTTCTTC. This translates into CASSYGEGFEQFF.

This sequence joins TRBV28 and TRBJ1-2; 7 bases line up with TRBD1. CDR1 is MDHEN and CDR2 is SYDVKM in the germline V gene. The J segment lost 8 bases and the V segment lost 3 bases, leaving 3 bases of the junction unmatched. This CDR3 spans 12 amino acids. The CDR3 region is CASSLYRGGYTF. CDR3 DNA: TGTGCCAGCAGTTTGTACAGGGGAGGCTACACCTTC.

This clone turned up a few times. This chain connects TRBV28 to TRBJ1-6, with D perhaps matching TRBD1 (5 bases). CDR3 size: 15 residues. The V end lost 2 bases, the J end lost 8 bases, and 13 bases lay between the germline ends. Germline CDR1 reads MDHEN; CDR2 reads SYDVKM. The CDR3 coding sequence is TGTGCCAGCAGTTTAAGTGGGAGACAGCATTCACCCCTCCACTTT. Translated, it gives CASSLSGRQHSPLHF.

The chain uses TRBV28 and TRBJ2-3; D is unclear. This CDR3 is built from 15 residues. V lost 4 bases and J 2 bases, leaving 13 bases between the germline ends. Germline lookup yields CDR1 MDHEN and CDR2 SYDVKM. Written as DNA, the CDR3 is TGTGCCAGCAGTTCCCAGGTTATATACACAGATACGCAGTATTTT. Translation gives CASSSQVIYTDTQYF.

The V gene is TRBV4-2, the J gene TRBJ1-5; the D is unclear. V was shortened by 0 bases and J by 0 bases, with 6 bases between the two germline ends. This CDR3 has 15 amino acids. Per the germline V gene, CDR1 is LGHNA and CDR2 is YNFKEQ. CDR3 in DNA: TGTGCCAGCAGCCAAGATAGCTATAGCAATCAGCCCCAGCATTTT. It codes for CASSQDSYSNQPQHF.

The chain links TRBV15 to TRBJ2-3, with D unresolved. Trimming cost V 1 base and J 6 bases, with 14 bases left between them. CDR3 length: 15 amino acids. Germline V lookup: CDR1 LNHNV, CDR2 YYDKDF (reference sequence). The CDR3 sequence: CATSRVQEAPDTQYF. CDR3 DNA sequence: TGTGCCACCAGCAGAGTTCAGGAAGCCCCCGATACGCAGTATTTT.

The table lists this clone with a count of one. This chain joins TRBV10-2 and TRBJ2-1; 7 nucleotides agree with TRBD2. This CDR3 spans 14 amino acids. Germline CDR1 reads WSHSY; CDR2 reads SAAADI. The junction had 7 bases not matched to a gene; V was cut back by 9 bases and J by 2 bases. This CDR3 is CASRREGPYNEQFF. In nucleotides, the CDR3 is TGCGCCAGTCGGAGGGAGGGTCCCTACAATGAGCAGTTCTTC.

V and J are TRBV5-1 and TRBJ2-5; TRBD1 matches at 7 bases. Germline CDR1 SGHRS, CDR2 YFSETQ. The CDR3 is 15 amino acids. With V trimmed by 4 bases and J by 5 bases, 11 bases remained unmatched. The CDR3 protein is CASSEGTARWETQYF. Here the CDR3 DNA reads TGCGCCAGCAGCGAAGGGACAGCTAGGTGGGAGACCCAGTACTTC.

The chain links TRBV2 to TRBJ1-3; D perhaps matches TRBD1 (5 bases). Germline values: CDR1 SNHLY, CDR2 FYNNEI. V dropped 1 base and J dropped 0 bases, with 7 bases sitting between them. CDR3 length: 15 residues. This chain's CDR3 is CASSEGRVSGNTIYF. The CDR3 DNA reads as TGTGCCAGCAGTGAAGGCAGGGTCTCTGGAAACACCATATATTTT.

The chain recombines TRBV5-6 with TRBJ1-1; 7 nucleotides line up with TRBD1. CDR3 size: 14 residues. J was trimmed by 4 bases and V by 0 bases; bases with no gene match: 3. Per germline, CDR1 SGHDT and CDR2 YYEEEE. The CDR3 DNA reads as TGTGCCAGCAGCTTGGTAACAGGGGTCACTGAAGCTTTCTTT. Its translation is CASSLVTGVTEAFF.

The chain recombines TRBV7-7 with TRBJ2-2, with no clear D. Trimming took 5 bases from V and 1 from J, leaving 11 bases between them. Germline V lookup: CDR1 SSHAT, CDR2 FNYEAQ (reference sequence). The length of the CDR3 is 15 residues. The CDR3 nucleotides are TGTGCCAGCAGCCCTGACGGATTGAACACCGGGGAGCTGTTTTTT. It specifies CASSPDGLNTGELFF.

This clone was recorded a few times. The chain recombines TRBV7-2 with TRBJ2-7; 9 bases are a match to TRBD1. Trimming at V came to 4 bases and at J to 5 bases, leaving 9 bases not matched to a gene. This CDR3 has 15 residues. The V gene's germline CDR1 is SGHTA and CDR2 FQGNSA. The DNA of the CDR3 is TGTGCCAGCAGCTATACCGGGACAGGGCTCAACGAGCAGTACTTC. Translating it yields CASSYTGTGLNEQYF.

This chain links TRBV11-2 with TRBJ2-6, with 8 bases aligning to TRBD1. V lost 5 bases and J lost 1; bases outside the gene matches: 10. This CDR3 is built from 18 residues. Germline V gene data show CDR1 as SGHAT and CDR2 as FQNNGV. The CDR3 coding sequence is TGTGCCAGCAGCCCGACGGACAGGGTTCTATCTGGGGCCAACGTCCTGACTTTC. Its protein is CASSPTDRVLSGANVLTF.

The gene calls are TRBV2 and TRBJ2-2, with a possible D match to TRBD2 (6 bases). The CDR3 is 14 residues long. CDR1 SNHLY and CDR2 FYNNEI come from the germline V gene. V was shortened by 5 bases and J by 4 bases, with 11 bases between the two germline ends. CDR3 protein: CASSRELGTGELFF. CDR3 bases: TGTGCCAGCAGTCGGGAGTTAGGCACCGGGGAGCTGTTTTTT.

V usage is TRBV20-1 and J usage is TRBJ1-1, with unresolved D. Germline V gene sequence: CDR1 DFQATT, CDR2 SNEGSKA (reference sequence). The V and J ends lost 6 bases and 10 bases respectively, with 12 bases between them. The CDR3 runs 10 residues. CDR3 in amino acids: CSATLGGAFF. The CDR3 nucleotides are TGCAGTGCGACTTTAGGAGGAGCTTTCTTT.

This clone was observed a few times. The chain has TRBV19 and TRBJ1-5, with a possible D match to TRBD1 (6 bases). From germline, CDR1 is LNHDA and CDR2 SQIVND (reference sequence). This CDR3 spans 11 amino acids. V lost 4 bases and J lost 9, with 7 bases in between. CDR3 protein: CASSTTGPQHF. In DNA form, the CDR3 reads TGTGCCAGTAGTACGACAGGGCCCCAGCATTTT. Variable domain in full (rest from reference TRBV19 and TRBJ1-5): DGGITQSPKYLFRKEGQNVTLSCEQNLNHDAMYWYRQDPGQGLRLIYYSQIVNDFQKGDIAEGYSVSREKKESFPLTVTSAQKNPTAFYLCASSTTGPQHFGDGTRLSIL.

The chain combines TRBV6-1 with TRBJ2-1; no firm D call. The CDR3 spans 15 residues. Germline loops: CDR1 MNHNS, CDR2 SASEGT. Trimming took 1 base from V and 0 from J, leaving 7 bases between them. The CDR3 DNA follows: TGTGCCAGCAGTGAAGAGAGAAGCTCCTACAATGAGCAGTTCTTC. Its translation: CASSEERSSYNEQFF.

The chain carries TRBV28 and TRBJ2-7, with 7 bases lining up with TRBD1. V was clipped by 6 bases and J by 3 bases; unmatched bases: 5. This CDR3 contains 13 residues. Germline loops: CDR1 MDHEN, CDR2 SYDVKM. DNA of the CDR3: TGTGCCAGCAGCCCAGGGGGTTACTACGAGCAGTACTTC. Protein: CASSPGGYYEQYF.

The chain is built from TRBV5-5 and TRBJ1-2, with D tentatively TRBD1 (5 bases). Germline-derived CDR1 and CDR2 are SGHKS and YYEKEE (reference sequence). V was trimmed by 2 bases and J by 6 bases, leaving 11 bases between them. The CDR3 extends over 13 amino acids. The CDR3 spells CASSLWGGDGYTF. The DNA of the CDR3 is TGTGCCAGCAGCTTATGGGGCGGGGATGGCTACACCTTC.

The rearrangement joins TRBV7-2 to TRBJ2-7, with TRBD1 matching over 9 bases. CDR3 size: 17 residues. Germline trimming cut 1 base from V and 2 bases from J; bases unmatched to any gene: 9. CDR1 and CDR2 from the germline V gene are SGHTA and FQGNSA. CDR3 protein: CASSLDDSGQGTYEQYF. The CDR3 nucleotides are TGTGCCAGCAGCTTAGACGATTCGGGACAGGGAACCTACGAGCAGTACTTC.

The gene calls are TRBV9 and TRBJ1-1; D might be TRBD1 (6 bases). Germline V gives CDR1 SGDLS, CDR2 YYNGEE. Trimming removed 3 bases from V and 5 bases from J, with 11 bases in between. The CDR3 has 13 amino acids. The CDR3 reads CASSANTGTEAFF. The CDR3 DNA sequence: TGTGCCAGCAGCGCTAATACAGGGACTGAAGCTTTCTTT.

The rearrangement uses TRBV9 and TRBJ2-1; tentatively, D is TRBD1 (7 bases). Trimming left V 4 bases short and J 1 base short, with 12 bases between. The CDR3 totals 15 residues. CDR1 is SGDLS, CDR2 YYNGEE, per germline. The CDR3 DNA reads as TGTGCCAGCAGCACCTCAGGGGGGTCCTACAATGAGCAGTTCTTC. The encoded protein is CASSTSGGSYNEQFF.

With respect to this clone: The same CDR3 is also encoded by other DNA sequences in this sample. The gene calls are TRBV10-3 and TRBJ2-7; D is tentatively TRBD1 or TRBD2 (5 bases each). Germline V gene lookup returns CDR1 ENHRY and CDR2 SYGVKD. The CDR3 totals 14 residues. V lost 5 bases and J lost 7, with 18 bases in between. The CDR3 sequence: CAISSGTGSWEQYF. The DNA of the CDR3 is TGTGCCATCAGTTCCGGGACGGGCTCTTGGGAGCAGTACTTC.

Here the CDR3 DNA reads TGCGCCAGCAGCTTGGGGGCAGGGGTAAACATTCAGTACTTC. Translated, it gives CASSLGAGVNIQYF. V usage is TRBV5-1 and J usage is TRBJ2-4; TRBD1 is a possible D gene (6 bases). Trimming took off 0 bases at V and 6 bases at J, with 10 bases between the two ends. The germline gives CDR1 SGHRS, CDR2 YFSETQ. CDR3 length equals 14 residues.

The V and J genes are TRBV10-2 and TRBJ1-2; D remains unclear. V lost 8 bases and J 3 bases, leaving 10 bases between the germline ends. CDR3 length: 12 residues. Germline CDR1 is WSHSY and CDR2 is SAAADI. CDR3 in DNA: TGCGCCAGCCTGAAGGACGACTATGGCTACACCTTC. Amino acid sequence: CASLKDDYGYTF.